The clone carrying this T cell receptor beta chain was counted many times. Its antigen remains unidentified. This CDR3 has 12 residues. Trimming stripped 6 bases from V and 1 base from J, with 6 bases between. Germline-derived CDR1 and CDR2 are LGHNT and FRNRAP. This sample is part of a study of regulatory T cells in long-lasting Graves disease. Study observations and caveats: TCR diversity was lower in persistent Graves' patients than in newly diagnosed ones. Shared public clonotypes totalled approximately 3,000 in persistent patients, compared with 966 in new patients.

TCR beta libraries were built with iRepertoire HTBI primers and Arm-PCR of CDR3 regions. In the original workflow: The samples yielded about 60 TRBV and roughly 14 TRBJ segments. Each CDR3 protein gets one entry after TCRdb re-called the multiplex PCR reads with MiXCR. These V and J calls originate from TCRdb's pipeline instead of the authors' own analysis. This sample has more than 300,000 distinct CDR3 sequences, with roughly 21% found just once. The sample's time point: persistent/refractory GD, antithyroid drugs over 5 years with positive TRAb. There was RNA extracted from PBMCs, and the TCR library was made from it. Doctors identified Graves' disease using the American Thyroid Association guidelines.

Source: peripheral blood mononuclear cells (PBMCs), taken when the disease was refractory, from a patient treated with antithyroid drugs. The chain couples TRBV12-5 to TRBJ1-1; D gene uncertain. This TCR was sampled from a female donor with Graves disease. The CDR3 DNA reads TGTGCTAGTGGCCGAGAGAACACTGAAGCTTTCTTT. It translates to CASGRENTEAFF.